The clone carrying this T cell receptor (beta chain) was counted a single time. Its matching antigen is unknown. This record comes from a study of T cell responses to AZD1222 COVID-19 vaccine. Across the whole study: Second-dose groups at about 4 or about 12 weeks were pooled. Study-wide results and limits: With dominance at 160-218 and 743-854, vaccine-associated CD4 TCRs spanned spike. Seropositive at baseline were only six or seven AZD1222 recipients. It should be noted that donors were predominantly white British and more often female, and clonal diversity was possibly underestimated.

Germline CDR1 and CDR2: ENHRY and SYGVKD. The CDR3 has 17 amino acids. Trimming pared 10 bases from V and 0 bases from J, leaving 24 bases between. The repertoire was sequenced with immunoSEQ multiplex PCR; TCRdb's copy has only in-frame clones and lacks some. This table has approximately 190,000 clones, approximately 92% appearing once. The chain carries TRBV10-3 and TRBJ1-2; D is ambiguous. The receptor's source is an adult in good health. Sequencing was performed on peripheral blood, taken on day 0 of AZD1222 vaccination. In nucleotides, the CDR3 is TGTGCCACCACGTCCCCCGGACTGGCTCTTTCTAACTATGGCTACACCTTC. It codes for CATTSPGLALSNYGYTF.